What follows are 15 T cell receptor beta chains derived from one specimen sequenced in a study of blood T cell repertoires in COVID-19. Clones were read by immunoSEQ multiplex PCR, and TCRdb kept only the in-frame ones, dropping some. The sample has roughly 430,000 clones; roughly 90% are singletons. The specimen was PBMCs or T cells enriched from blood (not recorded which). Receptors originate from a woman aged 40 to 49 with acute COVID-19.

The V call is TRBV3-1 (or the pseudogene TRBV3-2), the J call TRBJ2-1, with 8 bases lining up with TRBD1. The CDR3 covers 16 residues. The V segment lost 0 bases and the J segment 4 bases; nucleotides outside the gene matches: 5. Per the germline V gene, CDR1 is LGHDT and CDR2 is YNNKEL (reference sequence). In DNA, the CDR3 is TGTGCCAGCAGCCAAGATCGGACAGGGTTTTACAATGAGCAGTTCTTC. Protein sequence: CASSQDRTGFYNEQFF.

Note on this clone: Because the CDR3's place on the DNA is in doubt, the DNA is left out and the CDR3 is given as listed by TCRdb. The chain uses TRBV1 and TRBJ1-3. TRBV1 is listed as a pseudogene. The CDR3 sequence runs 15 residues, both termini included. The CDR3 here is CTSSREWGAGNTIYF.

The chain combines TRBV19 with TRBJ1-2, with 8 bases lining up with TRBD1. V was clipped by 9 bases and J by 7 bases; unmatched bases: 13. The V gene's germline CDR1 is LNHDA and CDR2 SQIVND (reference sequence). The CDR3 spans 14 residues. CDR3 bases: TGTGCCAGCAGGTCACAGGGGGAAAGGGGTGGCTACACCTTC. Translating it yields CASRSQGERGGYTF.

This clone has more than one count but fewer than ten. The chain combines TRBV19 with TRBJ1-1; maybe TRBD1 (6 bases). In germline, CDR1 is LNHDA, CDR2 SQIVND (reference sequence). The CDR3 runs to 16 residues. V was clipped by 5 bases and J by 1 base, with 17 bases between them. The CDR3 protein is CASSPFPGGANTEAFF. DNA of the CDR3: TGTGCCAGTAGTCCCTTCCCTGGGGGGGCGAACACTGAAGCTTTCTTT.

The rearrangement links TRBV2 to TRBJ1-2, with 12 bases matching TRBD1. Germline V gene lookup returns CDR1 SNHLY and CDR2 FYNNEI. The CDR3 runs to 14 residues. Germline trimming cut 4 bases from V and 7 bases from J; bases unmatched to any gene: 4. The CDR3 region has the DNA TGTGCCAGCAGTGTAGGGGACAGGGGGCTTGGCTACACCTTC. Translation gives CASSVGDRGLGYTF.

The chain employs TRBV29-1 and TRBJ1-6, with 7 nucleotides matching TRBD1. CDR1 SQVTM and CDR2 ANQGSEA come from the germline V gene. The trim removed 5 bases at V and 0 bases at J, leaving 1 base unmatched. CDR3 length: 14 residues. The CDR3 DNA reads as TGCAGCGTTAGGACAGGCTCCTATAATTCACCCCTCCACTTT. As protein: CSVRTGSYNSPLHF.

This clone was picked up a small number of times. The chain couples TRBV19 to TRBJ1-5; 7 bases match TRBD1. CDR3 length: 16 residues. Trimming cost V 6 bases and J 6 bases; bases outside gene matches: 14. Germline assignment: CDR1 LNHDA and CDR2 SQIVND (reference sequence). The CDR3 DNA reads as TGTGCCAGTAGACTAAAGACCACAGGGGTAAGTCAGCCCCAGCATTTT. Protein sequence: CASRLKTTGVSQPQHF. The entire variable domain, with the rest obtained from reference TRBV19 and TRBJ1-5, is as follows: DGGITQSPKYLFRKEGQNVTLSCEQNLNHDAMYWYRQDPGQGLRLIYYSQIVNDFQKGDIAEGYSVSREKKESFPLTVTSAQKNPTAFYLCASRLKTTGVSQPQHFGDGTRLSIL.

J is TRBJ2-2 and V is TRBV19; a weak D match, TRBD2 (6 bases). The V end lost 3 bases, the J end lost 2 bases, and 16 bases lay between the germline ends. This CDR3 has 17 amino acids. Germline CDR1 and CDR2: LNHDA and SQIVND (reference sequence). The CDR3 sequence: CASSILMTRRNTGELFF. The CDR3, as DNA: TGTGCCAGTAGTATTTTGATGACTAGAAGAAACACCGGGGAGCTGTTTTTT.

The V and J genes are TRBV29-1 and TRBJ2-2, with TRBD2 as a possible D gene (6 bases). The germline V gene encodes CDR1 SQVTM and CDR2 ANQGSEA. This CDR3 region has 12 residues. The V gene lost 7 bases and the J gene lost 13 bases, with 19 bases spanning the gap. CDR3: CSGLQDYDRLFF. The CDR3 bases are TGCAGCGGGCTGCAGGACTACGATCGGCTGTTTTTT.

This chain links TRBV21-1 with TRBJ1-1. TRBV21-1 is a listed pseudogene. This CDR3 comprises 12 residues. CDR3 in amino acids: CASSRVNTEAFF. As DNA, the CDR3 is TGTGCCAGCAGCAGAGTGAACACTGAAGCTTTCTTT.

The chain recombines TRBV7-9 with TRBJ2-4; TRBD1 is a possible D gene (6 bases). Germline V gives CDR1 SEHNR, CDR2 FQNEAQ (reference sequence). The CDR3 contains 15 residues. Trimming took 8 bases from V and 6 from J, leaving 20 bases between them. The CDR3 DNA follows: TGTGCCAGCGCTATTACCGCAGGGGTTATAAACATTCAGTACTTC. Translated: CASAITAGVINIQYF. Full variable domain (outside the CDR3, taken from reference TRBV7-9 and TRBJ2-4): DTGVSQNPRHKITKRGQNVTFRCDPISEHNRLYWYRQTLGQGPEFLTYFQNEAQLEKSRLLSDRFSAERPKGSFSTLEIQRTEQGDSAMYLCASAITAGVINIQYFGAGTRLSVL.

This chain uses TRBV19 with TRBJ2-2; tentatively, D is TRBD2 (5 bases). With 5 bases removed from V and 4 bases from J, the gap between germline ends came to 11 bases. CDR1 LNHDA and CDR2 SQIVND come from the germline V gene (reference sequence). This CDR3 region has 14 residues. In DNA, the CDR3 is TGTGCCAGTAGTCCGGGATCGGCCACCGGGGAGCTGTTTTTT. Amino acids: CASSPGSATGELFF.

DNA of the CDR3: TGTGCCACCAGCAGAGATCGGGGTTGGGAGACCCAGTACTTC. Its translation is CATSRDRGWETQYF. The V and J genes are TRBV15 and TRBJ2-5, with a tentative D call TRBD2 (5 bases). CDR1 and CDR2 (germline): LNHNV, YYDKDF (reference sequence). This CDR3 region has 14 residues. V was cut by 0 bases and J by 5 bases, with 10 bases left in between.

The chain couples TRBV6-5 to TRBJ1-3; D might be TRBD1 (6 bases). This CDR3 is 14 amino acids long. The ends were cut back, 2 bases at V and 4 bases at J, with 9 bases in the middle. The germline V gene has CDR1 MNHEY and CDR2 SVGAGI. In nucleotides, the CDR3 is TGTGCCAGCAGTTACGAGGGGGACGGAAACACCATATATTTT. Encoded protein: CASSYEGDGNTIYF.

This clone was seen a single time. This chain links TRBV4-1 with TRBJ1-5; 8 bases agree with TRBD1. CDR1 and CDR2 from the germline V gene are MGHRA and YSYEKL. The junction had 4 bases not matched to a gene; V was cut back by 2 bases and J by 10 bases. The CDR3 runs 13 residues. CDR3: CASSQNRGAPQHF. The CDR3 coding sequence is TGCGCCAGCAGCCAAAACAGGGGGGCTCCCCAGCATTTT.